The subject of this entry is one TCR beta chain. These data originate in a study of cytomegalovirus exposure and HLA in healthy donors. PCR used 60 Vbeta primers and 13 Jbeta primers. TCRdb keeps only in-frame clones here, not all; method: immunoSEQ multiplex PCR. Seen here are around 100,000 clones, around two thirds observed once, and the top ten hold 3% to 5%. Material: PBMCs. The receptor was derived from a man aged 25-45 years in good health and CMV-seronegative.

In DNA form, the CDR3 reads TGTGCCAGCAGTTATTGGGGGGGGCCTAGGGATTCACCCCTCCACTTT. The encoded protein is CASSYWGGPRDSPLHF. This rearrangement joins TRBV6-6 to TRBJ1-6; TRBD1 might be the D (6 bases). Deletions cut 3 bases from V and 8 bases from J, with 17 bases between. This CDR3 contains 16 residues. Germline V gene lookup returns CDR1 MNHNY and CDR2 SVGAGI (reference sequence).